This TCR beta chain originates from a study of T-cell reconstitution after alpha-beta-depleted transplantation in children. Per the germline V gene, CDR1 is DFQATT and CDR2 is SNEGSKA (reference sequence). The junction had 11 bases not matched to a gene; V was cut back by 6 bases and J by 3 bases. This CDR3 comprises 14 residues. This clonotype was seen ten or more times. Unique molecular identifiers tagged the TCRbeta library. TCRdb redid the calling of the PCR reads with MiXCR, one entry per CDR3 protein. The sample gives fewer than 400,000 distinct CDR3 sequences, roughly 22% of which show up once; 3.8% is in the top ten.

The chain recombines TRBV20-1 with TRBJ2-7; TRBD1 agrees at 7 bases. Specimen: PBMCs from the stem cell graft donor, collected from the stem cell graft. This receptor was taken from a human donor who donated a stem cell graft to a child with acute myeloid leukemia. The CDR3 nucleotides read TGCAGTGCCGAGCCGGGACAGTATTACTACGAGCAGTACTTC. The encoded protein is CSAEPGQYYYEQYF.